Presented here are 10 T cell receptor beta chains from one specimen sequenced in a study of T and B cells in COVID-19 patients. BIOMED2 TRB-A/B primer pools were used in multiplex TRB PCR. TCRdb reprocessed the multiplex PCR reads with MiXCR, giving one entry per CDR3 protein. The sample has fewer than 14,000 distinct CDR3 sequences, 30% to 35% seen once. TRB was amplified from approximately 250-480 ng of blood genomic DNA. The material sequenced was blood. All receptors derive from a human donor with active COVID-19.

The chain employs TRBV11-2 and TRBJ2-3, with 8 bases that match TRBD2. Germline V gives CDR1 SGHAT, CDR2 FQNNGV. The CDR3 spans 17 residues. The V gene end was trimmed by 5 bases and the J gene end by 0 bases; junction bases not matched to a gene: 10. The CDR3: CASSDHLKRGSTDTQYF. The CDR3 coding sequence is TGTGCCAGCAGCGACCACCTAAAGCGGGGGAGCACAGATACGCAGTATTTT.

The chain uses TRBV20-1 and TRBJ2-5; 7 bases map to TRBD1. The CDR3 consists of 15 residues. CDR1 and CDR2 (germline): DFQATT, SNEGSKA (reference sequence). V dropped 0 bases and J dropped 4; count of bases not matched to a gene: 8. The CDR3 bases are TGCAGTGCTAGAGAAACAGGGGCGCTTAGAGAGACCCAGTACTTC. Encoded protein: CSARETGALRETQYF.

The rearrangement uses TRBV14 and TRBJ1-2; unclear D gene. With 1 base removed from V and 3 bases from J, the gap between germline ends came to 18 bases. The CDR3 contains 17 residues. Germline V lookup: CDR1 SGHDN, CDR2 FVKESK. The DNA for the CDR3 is TGTGCCAGCAGCCAAGGGTTCAGTTACTCGATTGACTATGGCTACACCTTC. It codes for CASSQGFSYSIDYGYTF.

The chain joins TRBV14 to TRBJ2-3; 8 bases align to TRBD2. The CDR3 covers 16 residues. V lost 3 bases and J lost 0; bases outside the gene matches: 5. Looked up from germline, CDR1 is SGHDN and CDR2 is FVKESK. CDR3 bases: TGTGCCAGCAGCCAGAGATTAGCGGGGAGCACAGATACGCAGTATTTT. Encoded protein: CASSQRLAGSTDTQYF.

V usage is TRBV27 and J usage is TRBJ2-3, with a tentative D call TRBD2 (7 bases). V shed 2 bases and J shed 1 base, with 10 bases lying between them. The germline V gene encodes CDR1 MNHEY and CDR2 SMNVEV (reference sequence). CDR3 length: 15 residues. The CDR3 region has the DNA TGTGCCAGCAGTTTAGGGGGGGCAGGCACAGATACGCAGTATTTT. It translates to CASSLGGAGTDTQYF.

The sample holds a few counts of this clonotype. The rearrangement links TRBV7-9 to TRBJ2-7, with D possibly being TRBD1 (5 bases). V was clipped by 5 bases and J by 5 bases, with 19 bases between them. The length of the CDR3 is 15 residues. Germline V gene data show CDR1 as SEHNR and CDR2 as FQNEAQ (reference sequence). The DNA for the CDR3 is TGTGCCAGCAGCCCCTCGACAGCCCGCGGCCACGAGCAGTACTTC. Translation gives CASSPSTARGHEQYF.

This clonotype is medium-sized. Here the CDR3 reads CASSITGDTEAFF. The CDR3 DNA follows: TGTGCCAGTAGTATCACAGGGGACACTGAAGCTTTCTTT. The chain uses TRBV19 and TRBJ1-1; 7 bases map to TRBD1. CDR1 is LNHDA, CDR2 SQIVND, per germline (reference sequence). With 3 bases clipped from V and 3 bases from J, the junction kept 1 base outside the gene matches. The CDR3 contains 13 residues.

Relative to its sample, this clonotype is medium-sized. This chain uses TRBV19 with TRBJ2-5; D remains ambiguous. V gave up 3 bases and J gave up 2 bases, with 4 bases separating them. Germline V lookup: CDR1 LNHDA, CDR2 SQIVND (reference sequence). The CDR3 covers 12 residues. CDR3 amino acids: CASSMRQETQYF. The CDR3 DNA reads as TGTGCCAGTAGTATGCGTCAAGAGACCCAGTACTTC.

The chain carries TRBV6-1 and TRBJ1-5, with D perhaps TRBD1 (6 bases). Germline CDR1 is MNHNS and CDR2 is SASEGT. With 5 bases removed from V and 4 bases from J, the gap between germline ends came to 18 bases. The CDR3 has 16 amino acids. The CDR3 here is CASSYVATGSNQPQHF. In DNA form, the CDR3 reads TGTGCCAGCAGTTACGTAGCAACAGGGTCAAATCAGCCCCAGCATTTT.

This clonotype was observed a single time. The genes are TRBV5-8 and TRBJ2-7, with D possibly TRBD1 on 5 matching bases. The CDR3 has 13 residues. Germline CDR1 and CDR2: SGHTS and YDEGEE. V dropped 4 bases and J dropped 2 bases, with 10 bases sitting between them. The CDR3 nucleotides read TGTGCCAGCAGCCATTTGGGGCCCTACGAGCAGTACTTC. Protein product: CASSHLGPYEQYF.